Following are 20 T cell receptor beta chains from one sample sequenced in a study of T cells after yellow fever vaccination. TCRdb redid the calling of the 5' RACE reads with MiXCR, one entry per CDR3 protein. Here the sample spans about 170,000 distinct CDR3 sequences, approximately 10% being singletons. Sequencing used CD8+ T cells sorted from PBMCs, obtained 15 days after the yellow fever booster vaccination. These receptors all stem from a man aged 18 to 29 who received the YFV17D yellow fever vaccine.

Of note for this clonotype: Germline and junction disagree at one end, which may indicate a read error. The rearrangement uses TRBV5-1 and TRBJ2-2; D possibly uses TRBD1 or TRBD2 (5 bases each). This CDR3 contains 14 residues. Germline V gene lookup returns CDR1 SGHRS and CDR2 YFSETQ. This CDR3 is CASSLEGTPGELYF. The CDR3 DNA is TGCGCCAGCAGCTTGGAGGGGACCCCCGGGGAGCTGTATTTT.

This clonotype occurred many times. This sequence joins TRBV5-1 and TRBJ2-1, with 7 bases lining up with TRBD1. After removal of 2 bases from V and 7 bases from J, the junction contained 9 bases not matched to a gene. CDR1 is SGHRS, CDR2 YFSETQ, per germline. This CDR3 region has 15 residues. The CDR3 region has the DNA TGCGCCAGCAGCTTCACCGGGACAGAGGTTAATGAGCAGTTCTTC. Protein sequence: CASSFTGTEVNEQFF.

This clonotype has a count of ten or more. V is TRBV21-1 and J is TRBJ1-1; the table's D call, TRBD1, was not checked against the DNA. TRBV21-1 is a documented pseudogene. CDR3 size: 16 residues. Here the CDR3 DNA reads TGTGCCAGCAGCGCCCGGGACAGGGGGCGGAACACTGAAGCTTTCTTT. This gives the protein CASSARDRGRNTEAFF.

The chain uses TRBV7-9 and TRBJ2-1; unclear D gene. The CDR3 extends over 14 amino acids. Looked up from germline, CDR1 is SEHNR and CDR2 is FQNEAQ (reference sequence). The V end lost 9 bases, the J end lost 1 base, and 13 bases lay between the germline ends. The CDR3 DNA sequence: TGTGCCAGGGCCTCTTTGGGATCCTACAATGAGCAGTTCTTC. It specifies CARASLGSYNEQFF.

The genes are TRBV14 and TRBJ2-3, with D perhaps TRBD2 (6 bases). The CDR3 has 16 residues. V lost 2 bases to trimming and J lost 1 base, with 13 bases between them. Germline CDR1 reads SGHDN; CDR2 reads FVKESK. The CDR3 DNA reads TGTGCCAGCAGCCAAACCTTGCGGGGACGCACAGATACGCAGTATTTT. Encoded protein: CASSQTLRGRTDTQYF.

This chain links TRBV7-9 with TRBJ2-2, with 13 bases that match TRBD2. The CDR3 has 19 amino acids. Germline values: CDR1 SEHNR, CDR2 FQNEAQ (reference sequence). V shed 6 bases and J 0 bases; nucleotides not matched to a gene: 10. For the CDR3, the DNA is TGTGCCAGCAGTTCCGGGACTAGCGGGGCAAAATCGAACACCGGGGAGCTGTTTTTT. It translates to CASSSGTSGAKSNTGELFF.

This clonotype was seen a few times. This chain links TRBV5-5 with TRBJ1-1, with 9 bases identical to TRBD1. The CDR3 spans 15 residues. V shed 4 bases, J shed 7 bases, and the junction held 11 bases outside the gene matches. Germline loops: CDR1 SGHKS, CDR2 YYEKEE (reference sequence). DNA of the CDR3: TGTGCCAGCAGCCACCGTACAGGGGGCGAGGATGAAGCTTTCTTT. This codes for CASSHRTGGEDEAFF.

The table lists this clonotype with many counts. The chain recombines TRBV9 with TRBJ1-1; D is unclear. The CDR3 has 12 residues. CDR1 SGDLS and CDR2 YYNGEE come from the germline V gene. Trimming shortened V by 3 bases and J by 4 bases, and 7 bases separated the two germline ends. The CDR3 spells CASSAWGTEAFF. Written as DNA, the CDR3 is TGTGCCAGCAGCGCTTGGGGCACTGAAGCTTTCTTT.

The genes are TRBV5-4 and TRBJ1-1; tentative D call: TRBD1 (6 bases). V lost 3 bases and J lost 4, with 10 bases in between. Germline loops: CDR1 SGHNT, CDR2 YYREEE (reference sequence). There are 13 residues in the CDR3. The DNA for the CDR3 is TGTGCCAGCAGCTGGGGGCGTTCCACTGAAGCTTTCTTT. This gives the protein CASSWGRSTEAFF.

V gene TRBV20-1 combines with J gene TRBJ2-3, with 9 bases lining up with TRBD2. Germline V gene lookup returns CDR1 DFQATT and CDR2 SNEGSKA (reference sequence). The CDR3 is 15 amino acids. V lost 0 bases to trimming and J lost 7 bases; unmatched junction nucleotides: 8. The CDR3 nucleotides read TGCAGTGCTAGAGAAGGGACTAGCTCTATTCATACGCAGTATTTT. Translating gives CSAREGTSSIHTQYF.

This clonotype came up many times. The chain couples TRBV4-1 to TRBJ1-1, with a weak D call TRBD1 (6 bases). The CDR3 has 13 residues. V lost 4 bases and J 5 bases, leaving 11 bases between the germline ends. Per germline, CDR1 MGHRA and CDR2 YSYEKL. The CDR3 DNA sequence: TGCGCCAGCAGCCCACAGGGTAATACTGAAGCTTTCTTT. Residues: CASSPQGNTEAFF.

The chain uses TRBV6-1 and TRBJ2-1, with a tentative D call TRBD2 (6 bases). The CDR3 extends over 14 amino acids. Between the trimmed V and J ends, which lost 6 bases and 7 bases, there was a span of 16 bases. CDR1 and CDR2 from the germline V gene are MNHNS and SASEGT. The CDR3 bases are TGTGCCAGCAGCGCCCCTAGACTAGGAAATGAGCAGTTCTTC. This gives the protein CASSAPRLGNEQFF.

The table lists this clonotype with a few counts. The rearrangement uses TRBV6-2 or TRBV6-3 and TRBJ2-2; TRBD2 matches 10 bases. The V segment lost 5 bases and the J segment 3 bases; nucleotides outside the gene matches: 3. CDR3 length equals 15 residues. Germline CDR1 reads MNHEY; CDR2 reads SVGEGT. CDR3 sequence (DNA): TGTGCCAGCAGTAGCGGGGGGGACTACACCGGGGAGCTGTTTTTT. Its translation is CASSSGGDYTGELFF.

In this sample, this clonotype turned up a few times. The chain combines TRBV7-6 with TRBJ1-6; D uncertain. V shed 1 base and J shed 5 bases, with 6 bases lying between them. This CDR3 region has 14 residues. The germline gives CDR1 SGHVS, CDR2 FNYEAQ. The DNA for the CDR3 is TGTGCCAGCAGCTTAGGGGCGGATAATTCACCCCTCCACTTT. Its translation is CASSLGADNSPLHF.

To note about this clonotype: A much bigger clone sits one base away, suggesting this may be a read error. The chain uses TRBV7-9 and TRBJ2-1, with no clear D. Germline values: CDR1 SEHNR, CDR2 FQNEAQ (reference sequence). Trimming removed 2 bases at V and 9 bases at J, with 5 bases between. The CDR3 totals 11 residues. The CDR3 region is CASSLTVEQFF. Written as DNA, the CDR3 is TGTGCCAGCAGCTTAACGGTTGAGCAGTTCTTC.

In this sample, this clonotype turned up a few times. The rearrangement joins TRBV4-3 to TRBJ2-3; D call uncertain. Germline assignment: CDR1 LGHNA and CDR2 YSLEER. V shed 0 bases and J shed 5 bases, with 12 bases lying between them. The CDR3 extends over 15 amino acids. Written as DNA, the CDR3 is TGCGCCAGCAGCCAAGAATTTGTTTCAAGAGATACGCAGTATTTT. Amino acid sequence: CASSQEFVSRDTQYF.

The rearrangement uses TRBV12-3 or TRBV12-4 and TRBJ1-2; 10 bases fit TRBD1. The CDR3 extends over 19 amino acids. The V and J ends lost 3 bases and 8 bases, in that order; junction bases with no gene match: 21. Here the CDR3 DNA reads TGTGCCAGCAGTTTTGACTCTATATTTGGACAGGGGGGCCAACAAGGCTACACCTTC. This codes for CASSFDSIFGQGGQQGYTF.

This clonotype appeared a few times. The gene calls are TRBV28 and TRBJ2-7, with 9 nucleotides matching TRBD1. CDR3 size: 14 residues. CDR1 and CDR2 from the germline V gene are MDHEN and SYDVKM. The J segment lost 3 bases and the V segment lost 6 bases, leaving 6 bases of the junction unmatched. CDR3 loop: CASRGRTGDYEQYV. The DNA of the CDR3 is TGTGCCAGCAGAGGACGGACAGGGGACTACGAGCAGTACGTC.

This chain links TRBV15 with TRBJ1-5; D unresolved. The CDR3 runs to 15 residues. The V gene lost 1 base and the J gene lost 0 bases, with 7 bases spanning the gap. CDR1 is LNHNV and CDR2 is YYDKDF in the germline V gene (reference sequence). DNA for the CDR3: TGTGCCACCAGCAGAGTAGTGAATAGCAATCAGCCCCAGCATTTT. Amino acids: CATSRVVNSNQPQHF.

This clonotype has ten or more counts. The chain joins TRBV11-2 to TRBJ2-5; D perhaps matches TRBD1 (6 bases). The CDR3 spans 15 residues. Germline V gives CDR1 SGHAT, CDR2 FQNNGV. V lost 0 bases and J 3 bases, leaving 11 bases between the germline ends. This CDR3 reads CASSLEARGKETQYF. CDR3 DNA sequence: TGTGCCAGCAGCTTAGAGGCCAGGGGAAAAGAGACCCAGTACTTC.